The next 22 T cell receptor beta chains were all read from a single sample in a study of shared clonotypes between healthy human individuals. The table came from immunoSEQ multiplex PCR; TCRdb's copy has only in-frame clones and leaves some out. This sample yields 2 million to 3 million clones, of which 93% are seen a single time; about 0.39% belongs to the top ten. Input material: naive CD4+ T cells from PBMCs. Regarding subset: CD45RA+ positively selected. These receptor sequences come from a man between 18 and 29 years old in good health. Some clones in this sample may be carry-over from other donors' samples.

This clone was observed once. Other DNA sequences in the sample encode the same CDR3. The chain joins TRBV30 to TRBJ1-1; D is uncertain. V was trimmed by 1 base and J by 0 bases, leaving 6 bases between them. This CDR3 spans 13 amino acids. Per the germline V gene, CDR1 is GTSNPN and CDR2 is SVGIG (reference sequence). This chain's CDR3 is CAWSAEMNTEAFF. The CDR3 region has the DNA TGTGCCTGGAGTGCCGAGATGAACACTGAAGCTTTCTTT.

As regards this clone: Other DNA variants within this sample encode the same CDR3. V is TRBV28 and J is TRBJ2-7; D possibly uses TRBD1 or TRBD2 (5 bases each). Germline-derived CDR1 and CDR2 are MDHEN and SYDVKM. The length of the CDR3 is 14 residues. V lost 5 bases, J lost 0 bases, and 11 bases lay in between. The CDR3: CASSPPGSSYEQYF. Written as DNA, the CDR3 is TGTGCCAGCAGTCCCCCAGGGAGCTCCTACGAGCAGTACTTC.

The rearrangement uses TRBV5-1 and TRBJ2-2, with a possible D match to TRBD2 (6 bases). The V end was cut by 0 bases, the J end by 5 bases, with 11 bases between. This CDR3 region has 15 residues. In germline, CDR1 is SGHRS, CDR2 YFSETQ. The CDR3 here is CASSLESGFTGELFF. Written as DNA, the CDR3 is TGCGCCAGCAGCTTGGAAAGCGGGTTTACCGGGGAGCTGTTTTTT.

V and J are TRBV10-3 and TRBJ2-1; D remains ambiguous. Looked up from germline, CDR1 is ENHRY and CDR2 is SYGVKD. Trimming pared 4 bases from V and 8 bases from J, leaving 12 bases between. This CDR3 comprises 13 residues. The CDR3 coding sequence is TGTGCCATCAGTGGTGTTGGTTTTGATGAGCAGTTCTTC. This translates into CAISGVGFDEQFF.

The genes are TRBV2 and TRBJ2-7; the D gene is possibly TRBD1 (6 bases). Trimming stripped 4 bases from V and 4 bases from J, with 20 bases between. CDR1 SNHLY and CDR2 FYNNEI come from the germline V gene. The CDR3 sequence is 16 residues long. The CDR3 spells CASSASVARGGYEQYF. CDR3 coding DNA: TGTGCCAGCAGTGCGTCTGTGGCCAGGGGTGGTTACGAGCAGTACTTC.

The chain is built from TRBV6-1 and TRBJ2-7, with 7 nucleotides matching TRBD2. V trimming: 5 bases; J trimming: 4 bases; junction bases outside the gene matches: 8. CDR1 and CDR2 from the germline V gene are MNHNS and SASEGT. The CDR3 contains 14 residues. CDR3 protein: CASSTPGLSYEQYF. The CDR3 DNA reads TGTGCCAGCAGTACACCGGGACTAAGTTACGAGCAGTACTTC.

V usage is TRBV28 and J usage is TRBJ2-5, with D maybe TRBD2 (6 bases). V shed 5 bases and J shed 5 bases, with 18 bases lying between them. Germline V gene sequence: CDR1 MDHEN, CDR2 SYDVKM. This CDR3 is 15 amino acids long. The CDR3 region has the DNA TGTGCCAGCAGTGGACCCGGGGGTGTGGGTGAGACCCAGTACTTC. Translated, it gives CASSGPGGVGETQYF.

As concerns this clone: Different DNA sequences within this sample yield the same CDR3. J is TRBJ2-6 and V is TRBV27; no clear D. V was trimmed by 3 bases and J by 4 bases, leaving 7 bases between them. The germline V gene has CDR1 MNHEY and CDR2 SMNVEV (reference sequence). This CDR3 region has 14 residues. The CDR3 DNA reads TGTGCCAGCAGTTTGCTCTCCGGGGCCAACGTCCTGACTTTC. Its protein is CASSLLSGANVLTF. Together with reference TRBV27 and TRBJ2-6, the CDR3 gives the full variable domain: EAQVTQNPRYLITVTGKKLTVTCSQNMNHEYMSWYRQDPGLGLRQIYYSMNVEVTDKGDVPEGYKVSRKEKRNFPLILESPSPNQTSLYFCASSLLSGANVLTFGAGSRLTVL.

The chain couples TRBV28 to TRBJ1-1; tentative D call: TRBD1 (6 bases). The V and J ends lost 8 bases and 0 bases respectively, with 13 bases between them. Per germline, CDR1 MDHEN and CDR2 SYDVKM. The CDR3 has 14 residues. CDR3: CASYQGTLNTEAFF. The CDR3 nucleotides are TGTGCCAGCTACCAGGGGACGCTGAACACTGAAGCTTTCTTT.

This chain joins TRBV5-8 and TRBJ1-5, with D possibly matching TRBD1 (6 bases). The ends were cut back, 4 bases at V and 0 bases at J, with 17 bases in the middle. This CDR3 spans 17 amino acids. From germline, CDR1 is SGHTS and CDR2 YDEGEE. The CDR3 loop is CASSPRTTGYSNQPQHF. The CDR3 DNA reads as TGTGCCAGCAGCCCACGAACAACAGGGTATAGCAATCAGCCCCAGCATTTT.

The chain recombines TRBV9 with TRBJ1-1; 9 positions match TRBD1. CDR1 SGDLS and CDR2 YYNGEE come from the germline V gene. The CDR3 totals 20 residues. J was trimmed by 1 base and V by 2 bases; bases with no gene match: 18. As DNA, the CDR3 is TGTGCCAGCAGCGTTGGTACAGGGGGCAGCCACAGACCTCGGAACACTGAAGCTTTCTTT. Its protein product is CASSVGTGGSHRPRNTEAFF.

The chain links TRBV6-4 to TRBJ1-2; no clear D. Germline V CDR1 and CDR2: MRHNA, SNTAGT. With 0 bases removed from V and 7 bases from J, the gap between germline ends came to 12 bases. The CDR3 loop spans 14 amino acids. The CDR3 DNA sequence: TGTGCCAGCAGTGACTCTGGGTTTTTGGGTGGCTACACCTTC. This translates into CASSDSGFLGGYTF.

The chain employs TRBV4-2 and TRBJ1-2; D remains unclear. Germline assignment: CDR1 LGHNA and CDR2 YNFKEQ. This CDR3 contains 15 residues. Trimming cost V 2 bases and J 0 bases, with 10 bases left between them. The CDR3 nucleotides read TGTGCCAGCAGCCAATCGTTGCAGGCTAACTATGGCTACACCTTC. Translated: CASSQSLQANYGYTF.

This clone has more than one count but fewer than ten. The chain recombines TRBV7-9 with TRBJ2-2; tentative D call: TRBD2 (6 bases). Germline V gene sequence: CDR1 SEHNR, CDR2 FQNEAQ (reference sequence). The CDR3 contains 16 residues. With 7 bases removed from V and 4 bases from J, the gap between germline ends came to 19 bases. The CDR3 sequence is CASTLSRGGSTGELFF. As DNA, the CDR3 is TGTGCCAGCACCCTCAGTCGGGGAGGATCCACCGGGGAGCTGTTTTTT. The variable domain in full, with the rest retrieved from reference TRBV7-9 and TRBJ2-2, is DTGVSQNPRHKITKRGQNVTFRCDPISEHNRLYWYRQTLGQGPEFLTYFQNEAQLEKSRLLSDRFSAERPKGSFSTLEIQRTEQGDSAMYLCASTLSRGGSTGELFFGEGSRLTVL.

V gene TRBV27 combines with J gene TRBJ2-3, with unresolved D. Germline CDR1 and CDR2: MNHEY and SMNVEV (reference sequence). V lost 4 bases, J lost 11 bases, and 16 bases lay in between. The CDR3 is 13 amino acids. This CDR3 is CASSSQTRGWQYF. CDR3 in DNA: TGTGCCAGCAGTTCCCAGACCCGAGGCTGGCAGTATTTT.

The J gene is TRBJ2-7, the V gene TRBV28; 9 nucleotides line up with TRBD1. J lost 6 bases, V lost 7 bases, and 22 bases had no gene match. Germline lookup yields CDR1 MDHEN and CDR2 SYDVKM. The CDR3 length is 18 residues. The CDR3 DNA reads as TGTGCCAGCAACTCCCGGTCCGGGACAGGGATTGTGTCGGGCGAGCAGTACTTC. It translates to CASNSRSGTGIVSGEQYF. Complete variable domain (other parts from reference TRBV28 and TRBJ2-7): DVKVTQSSRYLVKRTGEKVFLECVQDMDHENMFWYRQDPGLGLRLIYFSYDVKMKEKGDIPEGYSVSREKKERFSLILESASTNQTSMYLCASNSRSGTGIVSGEQYFGPGTRLTVT.

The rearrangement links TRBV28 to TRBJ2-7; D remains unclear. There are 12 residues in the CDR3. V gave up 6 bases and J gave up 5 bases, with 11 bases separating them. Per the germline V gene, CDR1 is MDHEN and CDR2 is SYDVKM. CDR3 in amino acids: CASSPAGHEQYF. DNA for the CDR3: TGTGCCAGCAGCCCGGCTGGGCACGAGCAGTACTTC. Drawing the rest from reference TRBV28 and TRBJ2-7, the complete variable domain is DVKVTQSSRYLVKRTGEKVFLECVQDMDHENMFWYRQDPGLGLRLIYFSYDVKMKEKGDIPEGYSVSREKKERFSLILESASTNQTSMYLCASSPAGHEQYFGPGTRLTVT.

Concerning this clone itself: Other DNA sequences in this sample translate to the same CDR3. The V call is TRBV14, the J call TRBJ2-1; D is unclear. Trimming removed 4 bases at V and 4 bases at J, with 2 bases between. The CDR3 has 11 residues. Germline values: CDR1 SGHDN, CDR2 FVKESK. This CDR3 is CASSLYNEQFF. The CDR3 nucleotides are TGTGCCAGCAGCCTGTACAATGAGCAGTTCTTC.

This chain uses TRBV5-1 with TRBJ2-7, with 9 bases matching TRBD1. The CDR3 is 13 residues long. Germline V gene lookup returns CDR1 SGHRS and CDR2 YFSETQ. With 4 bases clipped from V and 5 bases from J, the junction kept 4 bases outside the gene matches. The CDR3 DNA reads TGCGCCAGCAGCCCACAGGGGGCGGACGAGCAGTACTTC. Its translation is CASSPQGADEQYF.

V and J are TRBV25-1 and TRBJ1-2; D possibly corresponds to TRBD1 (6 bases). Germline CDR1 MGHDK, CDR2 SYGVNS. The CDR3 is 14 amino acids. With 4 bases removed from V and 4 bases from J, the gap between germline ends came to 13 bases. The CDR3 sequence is CASSVQGGPYGYTF. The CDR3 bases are TGTGCCAGCAGTGTACAGGGAGGACCCTATGGCTACACCTTC.

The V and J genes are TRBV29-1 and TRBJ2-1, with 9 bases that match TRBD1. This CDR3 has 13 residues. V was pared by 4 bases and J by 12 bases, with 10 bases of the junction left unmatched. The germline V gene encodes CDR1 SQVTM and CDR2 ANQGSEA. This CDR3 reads CSVALDRGLGQFF. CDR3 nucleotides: TGCAGCGTTGCGCTCGACAGGGGGTTAGGGCAGTTCTTC.

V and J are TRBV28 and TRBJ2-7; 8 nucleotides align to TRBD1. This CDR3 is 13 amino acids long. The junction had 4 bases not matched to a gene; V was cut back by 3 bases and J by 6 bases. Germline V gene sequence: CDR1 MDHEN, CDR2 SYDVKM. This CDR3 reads CASSFVDRGEQYF. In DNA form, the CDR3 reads TGTGCCAGCAGTTTTGTCGACAGGGGCGAGCAGTACTTC.